The rows below give T cell receptor beta chains drawn from one sample of a study of cytotoxic CD8 clonotypes in ibrutinib-treated CLL. Produced via immunoSEQ multiplex PCR; TCRdb's table is partial and in-frame only. The sample lists about 28,000 clones, roughly 57% occurring once. This specimen consisted of PBMCs, obtained before ibrutinib treatment. Source of these receptors: a human donor with chronic lymphocytic leukemia. Both conserved end residues are part of each CDR3. Each record gives: V gene, J gene, CDR3 protein.

>TRBV30|TRBJ1-6
CAWSAGFNSPLHF
>TRBV7-3|TRBJ1-1
CASSLSMNTEAFF
>TRBV19|TRBJ2-2
CASSDPDRKLTGELFF
>TRBV10-3|TRBJ2-1
CAIKEGVREQFF
>TRBV11-2|TRBJ2-7
CASSLINGGEQYF
>TRBV6-5|TRBJ2-1
CASSSTDSSAEQFF
>TRBV28|TRBJ1-1
CASSRMLANTEAFF
>TRBV13|TRBJ2-5
CASSSFTSSRRRGQYF
>TRBV5-1|TRBJ1-1
CASSLQANTEAFF
>TRBV10-3|TRBJ2-2
CAISDTRDRQISGELFF
>TRBV7-8|TRBJ2-7
CASSLEGGSPSYEQYF
>TRBV7-8|TRBJ1-1
CASSLKGAEAFF
>TRBV10-2|TRBJ2-7
CASSPTNPREQYF
>TRBV5-1|TRBJ2-1
CASSPPGLAGREQFF